These 18 T cell receptor beta chains came from one sample sequenced in a study of blood T cell repertoires in COVID-19. Generated by immunoSEQ multiplex PCR, the TCRdb table keeps only in-frame clones and is missing some. The sample consists of under 300,000 clones, around 90% of them appearing once. Source material: peripheral blood. These receptors all come from an older woman with active or convalescent COVID-19.

The chain employs TRBV2 and TRBJ2-1; no clear D. CDR3 length equals 14 residues. V dropped 4 bases and J dropped 6 bases, with 13 bases sitting between them. Germline V gene data show CDR1 as SNHLY and CDR2 as FYNNEI. CDR3 protein: CASSVAPSRNEQFF. CDR3 bases: TGTGCCAGCAGTGTAGCCCCCTCCCGCAATGAGCAGTTCTTC.

V and J are TRBV15 and TRBJ2-3; the match to TRBD1 covers 9 bases. Trimming took 3 bases from V and 5 from J; bases not matched to a gene: 6. From germline, CDR1 is LNHNV and CDR2 YYDKDF (reference sequence). The CDR3 consists of 15 residues. The CDR3 region is CATSRRDRERDTQYF. The CDR3 DNA follows: TGTGCCACCAGCAGGCGGGACAGGGAAAGAGATACGCAGTATTTT.

Only one count was recorded for this clone. V gene TRBV6-2 or TRBV6-3 combines with J gene TRBJ1-2; D is unclear. CDR1 and CDR2 (germline): MNHEY, SVGEGT. The CDR3 covers 13 residues. With 6 bases removed from V and 0 bases from J, the gap between germline ends came to 8 bases. The CDR3 loop is CASSSFSNYGYTF. In DNA, the CDR3 is TGTGCCAGCAGCTCTTTTTCTAACTATGGCTACACCTTC.

J is TRBJ2-1 and V is TRBV4-2; 8 bases are shared with TRBD2. The CDR3 consists of 17 residues. Germline loops: CDR1 LGHNA, CDR2 YNFKEQ. V was pared by 1 base and J by 2 bases, with 7 bases of the junction left unmatched. CDR3 amino acids: CASSQVGGRGAYNEQFF. As DNA, the CDR3 is TGTGCCAGCAGCCAAGTGGGCGGGCGGGGGGCCTACAATGAGCAGTTCTTC.

The genes are TRBV9 and TRBJ2-7; 7 bases fit TRBD1. From germline, CDR1 is SGDLS and CDR2 YYNGEE. The CDR3 totals 14 residues. With 0 bases clipped from V and 3 bases from J, the junction kept 3 bases outside the gene matches. This CDR3 is CASSVDDRVYEQYF. The CDR3 DNA is TGTGCCAGCAGCGTAGATGACAGGGTCTACGAGCAGTACTTC.

The CDR3 loop is CASNRGLKEQYF. The CDR3 coding sequence is TGTGCCAGCAACAGGGGGCTTAAAGAGCAGTACTTC. The chain recombines TRBV6-5 with TRBJ2-7; 9 nucleotides agree with TRBD1. Trimming removed 7 bases from V and 7 bases from J; junction bases left unmatched: 5. The CDR3 extends over 12 amino acids. Germline V gene data show CDR1 as MNHEY and CDR2 as SVGAGI.

The J gene is TRBJ2-1, the V gene TRBV12-3 or TRBV12-4; TRBD1 matches at 8 bases. V shed 7 bases and J 4 bases; nucleotides not matched to a gene: 3. The CDR3 has 13 amino acids. CDR3 loop: CASKDREYNEQFF. For the CDR3, the DNA is TGTGCCAGCAAGGACAGGGAGTACAATGAGCAGTTCTTC.

The rearrangement joins TRBV24-1 to TRBJ1-2; weak D call: TRBD1 (5 bases). This CDR3 spans 14 amino acids. Trimming took 3 bases from V and 7 from J, leaving 14 bases between them. CDR1 is KGHDR, CDR2 SFDVKD, per germline. The CDR3 is CATSDADPTAGYTF. The CDR3 nucleotides read TGTGCCACCAGTGATGCGGACCCGACAGCTGGCTACACCTTC.

In the case of this clone: This sample includes further DNA sequences coding for the same CDR3. The chain links TRBV7-9 to TRBJ1-1; 7 nucleotides line up with TRBD1. CDR3 length equals 15 residues. V trimming: 1 base; J trimming: 4 bases; junction bases outside the gene matches: 6. Germline V gene lookup returns CDR1 SEHNR and CDR2 FQNEAQ (reference sequence). CDR3 DNA sequence: TGTGCCAGCAGCTTAGTAAGGGGGCTCGGCACTGAAGCTTTCTTT. Its protein product is CASSLVRGLGTEAFF.

The chain has TRBV6-5 and TRBJ1-2; D perhaps matches TRBD1 (5 bases). The V gene's germline CDR1 is MNHEY and CDR2 SVGAGI. Trimming cost V 2 bases and J 6 bases, with 10 bases left between them. This CDR3 has 13 amino acids. CDR3 DNA sequence: TGTGCCAGCAGTTACGCAGGGAAGAATGGCTACACCTTC. It translates to CASSYAGKNGYTF.

The chain employs TRBV19 and TRBJ1-1; D might be TRBD1 (6 bases). From germline, CDR1 is LNHDA and CDR2 SQIVND (reference sequence). V dropped 3 bases and J dropped 4 bases, with 15 bases sitting between them. The CDR3 totals 15 residues. The CDR3 sequence is CASSIGGAIGTEAFF. The CDR3 DNA reads as TGTGCCAGTAGTATCGGGGGGGCGATAGGCACTGAAGCTTTCTTT. The full variable domain, completed using reference TRBV19 and TRBJ1-1, is DGGITQSPKYLFRKEGQNVTLSCEQNLNHDAMYWYRQDPGQGLRLIYYSQIVNDFQKGDIAEGYSVSREKKESFPLTVTSAQKNPTAFYLCASSIGGAIGTEAFFGQGTRLTVV.

The chain employs TRBV6-5 and TRBJ1-6; D not certain. V was cut by 8 bases and J by 8 bases, with 13 bases left in between. Germline values: CDR1 MNHEY, CDR2 SVGAGI. The CDR3 sequence is 13 residues long. The CDR3 protein is CASGPLMDSPLHF. The CDR3 nucleotides are TGTGCCAGCGGCCCTTTGATGGATTCACCCCTCCACTTT.

V gene TRBV6-5 combines with J gene TRBJ1-2; possible D gene TRBD1, 5 bases. Germline V CDR1 and CDR2: MNHEY, SVGAGI. The CDR3 has 16 residues. V lost 2 bases, J lost 8 bases, and 21 bases lay in between. CDR3 bases: TGTGCCAGCAGTTACCTACTTCGGGGGACGCGTGAGGGCTACACCTTC. Amino acids: CASSYLLRGTREGYTF.

This clone was seen a few times. The CDR3 nucleotides are TGTGCCAGCACCCCGACATCGAACACCGGGGAGCTGTTTTTT. It codes for CASTPTSNTGELFF. This chain connects TRBV6-5 to TRBJ2-2; D not certain. CDR3 length equals 14 residues. The germline CDR1 and CDR2 sequences are MNHEY and SVGAGI. Trimming took off 7 bases at V and 0 bases at J, with 9 bases between the two ends.

The chain employs TRBV6-2 or TRBV6-3 and TRBJ2-1; perhaps TRBD2 as D (6 bases). V gave up 5 bases and J gave up 6 bases, with 20 bases separating them. Per germline, CDR1 MNHEY and CDR2 SVGEGT. The CDR3 loop spans 16 amino acids. The CDR3 DNA sequence: TGTGCCAGCAGTGGTTCGTGGGGCCGCGGGGCCAATGAGCAGTTCTTC. Its protein product is CASSGSWGRGANEQFF.

The rearrangement links TRBV2 to TRBJ2-2; D might be TRBD2 (6 bases). The CDR3 is made up of 16 amino acids. V shed 11 bases and J shed 0 bases, with 19 bases lying between them. Germline V CDR1 and CDR2: SNHLY, FYNNEI. For the CDR3, the DNA is TGTGCCTCAGCGATGTTAGCGGTTACGAACACCGGGGAGCTGTTTTTT. Protein product: CASAMLAVTNTGELFF.

V and J are TRBV6-2 or TRBV6-3 and TRBJ2-7; TRBD1 agrees at 8 bases. The CDR3 has 15 amino acids. Unmatched junction bases numbered 8, after V lost 1 base and J lost 6 bases. Germline CDR1 and CDR2: MNHEY and SVGEGT. CDR3: CASSYYPDRAGEQYF. As DNA, the CDR3 is TGTGCCAGCAGTTACTACCCGGACAGGGCAGGCGAGCAGTACTTC.

The chain links TRBV3-1 (or the pseudogene TRBV3-2) to TRBJ1-1; a weak D match, TRBD1 (5 bases). V was pared by 4 bases and J by 4 bases, with 13 bases between. Germline V lookup: CDR1 LGHDT, CDR2 YNNKEL (reference sequence). This CDR3 has 14 residues. The DNA for the CDR3 is TGTGCCAGCAGCCCAGATTGGCAGGGCACTGAAGCTTTCTTT. This translates into CASSPDWQGTEAFF.